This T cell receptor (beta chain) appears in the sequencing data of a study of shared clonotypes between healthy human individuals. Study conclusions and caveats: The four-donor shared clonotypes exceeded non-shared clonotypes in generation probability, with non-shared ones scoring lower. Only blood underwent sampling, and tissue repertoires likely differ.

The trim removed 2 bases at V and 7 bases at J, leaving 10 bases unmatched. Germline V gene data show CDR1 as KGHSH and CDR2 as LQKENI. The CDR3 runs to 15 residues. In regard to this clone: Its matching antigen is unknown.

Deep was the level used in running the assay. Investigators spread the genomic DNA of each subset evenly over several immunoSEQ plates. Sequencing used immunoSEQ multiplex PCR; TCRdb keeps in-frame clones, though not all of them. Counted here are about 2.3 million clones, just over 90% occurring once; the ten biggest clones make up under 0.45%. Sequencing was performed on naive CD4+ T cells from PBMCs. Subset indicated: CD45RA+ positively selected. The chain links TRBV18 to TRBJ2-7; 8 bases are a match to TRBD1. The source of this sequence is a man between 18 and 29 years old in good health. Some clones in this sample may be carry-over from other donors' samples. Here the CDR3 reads CASSPGLYGTGEQYF. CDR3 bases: TGTGCCAGCTCACCAGGGTTGTACGGGACAGGTGAGCAGTACTTC.